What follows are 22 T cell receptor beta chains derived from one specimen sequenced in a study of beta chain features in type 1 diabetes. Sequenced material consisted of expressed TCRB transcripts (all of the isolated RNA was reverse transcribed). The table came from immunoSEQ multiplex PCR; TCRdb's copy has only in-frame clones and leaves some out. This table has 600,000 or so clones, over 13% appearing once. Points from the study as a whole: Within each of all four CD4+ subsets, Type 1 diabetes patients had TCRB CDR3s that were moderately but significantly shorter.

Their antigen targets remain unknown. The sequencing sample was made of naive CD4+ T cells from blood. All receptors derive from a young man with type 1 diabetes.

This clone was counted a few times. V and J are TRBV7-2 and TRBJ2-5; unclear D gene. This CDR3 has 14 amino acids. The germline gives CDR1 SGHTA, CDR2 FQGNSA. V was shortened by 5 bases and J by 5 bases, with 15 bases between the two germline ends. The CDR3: CASSPRMVRETQYF. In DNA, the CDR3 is TGTGCCAGCAGCCCACGAATGGTACGGGAGACCCAGTACTTC. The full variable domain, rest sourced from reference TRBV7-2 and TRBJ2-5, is GAGVSQSPSNKVTEKGKDVELRCDPISGHTALYWYRQSLGQGLEFLIYFQGNSAPDKSGLPSDRFSAERTGGSVSTLTIQRTQQEDSAVYLCASSPRMVRETQYFGPGTRLLVL.

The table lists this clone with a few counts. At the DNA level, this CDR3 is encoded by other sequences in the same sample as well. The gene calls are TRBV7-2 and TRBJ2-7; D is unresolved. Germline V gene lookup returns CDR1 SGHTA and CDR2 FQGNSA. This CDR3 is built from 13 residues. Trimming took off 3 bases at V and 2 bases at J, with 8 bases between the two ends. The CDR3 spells CASSLASTYEQYF. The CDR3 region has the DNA TGTGCCAGCAGCTTGGCCAGTACCTACGAGCAGTACTTC.

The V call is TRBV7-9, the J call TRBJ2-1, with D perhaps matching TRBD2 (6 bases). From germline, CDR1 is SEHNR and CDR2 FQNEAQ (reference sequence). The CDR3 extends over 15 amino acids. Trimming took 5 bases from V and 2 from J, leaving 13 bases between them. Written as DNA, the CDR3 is TGTGCCAGCAGCACCGGGACTGGAACCTACAATGAGCAGTTCTTC. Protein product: CASSTGTGTYNEQFF.

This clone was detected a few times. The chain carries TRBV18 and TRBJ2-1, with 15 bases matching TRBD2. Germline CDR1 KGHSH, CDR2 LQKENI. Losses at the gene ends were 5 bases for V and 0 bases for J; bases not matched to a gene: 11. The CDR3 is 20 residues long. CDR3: CASSGPGLAGGTSSYNEQFF. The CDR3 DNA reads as TGTGCCAGCTCAGGGCCGGGACTAGCGGGAGGTACTAGCTCCTACAATGAGCAGTTCTTC.

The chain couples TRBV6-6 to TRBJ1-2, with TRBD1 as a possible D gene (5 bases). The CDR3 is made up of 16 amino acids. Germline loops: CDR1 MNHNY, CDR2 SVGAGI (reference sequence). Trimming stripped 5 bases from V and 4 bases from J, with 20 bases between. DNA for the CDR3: TGTGCCAGCAGTCGCCGGGACTACAATAGTGGCTATGGCTACACCTTC. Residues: CASSRRDYNSGYGYTF.

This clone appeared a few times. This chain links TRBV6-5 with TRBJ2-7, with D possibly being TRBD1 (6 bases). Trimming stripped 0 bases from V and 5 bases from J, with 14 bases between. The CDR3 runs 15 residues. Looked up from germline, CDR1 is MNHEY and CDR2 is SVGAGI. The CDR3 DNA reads TGTGCCAGCAGTTACTCGTTGGGCAGGGGTCACGAGCAGTACTTC. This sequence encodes CASSYSLGRGHEQYF.

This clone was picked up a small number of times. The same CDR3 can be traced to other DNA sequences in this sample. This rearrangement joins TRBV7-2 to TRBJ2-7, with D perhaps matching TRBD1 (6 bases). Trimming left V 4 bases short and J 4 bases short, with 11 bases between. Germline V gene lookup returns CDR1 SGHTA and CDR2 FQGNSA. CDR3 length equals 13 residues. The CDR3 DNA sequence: TGTGCCAGCAGCTCAGGACAGATTTACGAGCAGTACTTC. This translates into CASSSGQIYEQYF.

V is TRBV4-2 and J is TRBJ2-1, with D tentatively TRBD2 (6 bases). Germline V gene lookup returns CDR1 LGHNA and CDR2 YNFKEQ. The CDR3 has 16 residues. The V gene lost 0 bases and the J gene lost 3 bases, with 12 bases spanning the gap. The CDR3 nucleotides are TGTGCCAGCAGCCAAGACCAGGGAGCGGGCTACAATGAGCAGTTCTTC. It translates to CASSQDQGAGYNEQFF.

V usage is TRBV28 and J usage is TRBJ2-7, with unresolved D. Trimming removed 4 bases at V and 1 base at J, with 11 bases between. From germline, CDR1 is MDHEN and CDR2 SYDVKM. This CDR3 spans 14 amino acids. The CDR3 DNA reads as TGTGCCAGCAGTTCCCCCGCAGCTTCCTACGAGCAGTACTTC. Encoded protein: CASSSPAASYEQYF.

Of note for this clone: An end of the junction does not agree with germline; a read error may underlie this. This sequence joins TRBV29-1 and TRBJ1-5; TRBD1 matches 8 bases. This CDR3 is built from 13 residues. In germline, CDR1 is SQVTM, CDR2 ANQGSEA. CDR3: CSVVSGGNQPRHF. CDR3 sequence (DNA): TGCAGCGTTGTATCAGGGGGCAATCAGCCCCGGCATTTT.

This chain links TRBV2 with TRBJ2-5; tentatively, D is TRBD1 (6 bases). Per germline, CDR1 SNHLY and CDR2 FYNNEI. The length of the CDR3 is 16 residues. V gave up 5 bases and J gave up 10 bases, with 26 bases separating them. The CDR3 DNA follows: TGTGCCAGCAGTTACTTACACGGACGACCGCAGGGGATCCAGTACTTC. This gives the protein CASSYLHGRPQGIQYF. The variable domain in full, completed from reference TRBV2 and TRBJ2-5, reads EPEVTQTPSHQVTQMGQEVILRCVPISNHLYFYWYRQILGQKVEFLVSFYNNEISEKSEIFDDQFSVERPDGSNFTLKIRSTKLEDSAMYFCASSYLHGRPQGIQYFGPGTRLLVL.

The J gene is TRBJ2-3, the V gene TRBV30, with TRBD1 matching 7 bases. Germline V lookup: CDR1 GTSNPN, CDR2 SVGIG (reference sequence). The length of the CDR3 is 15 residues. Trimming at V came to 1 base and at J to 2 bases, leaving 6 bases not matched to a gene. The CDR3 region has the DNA TGTGCCTGGAGTGCCCCGGGGACAGCCACAGATACGCAGTATTTT. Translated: CAWSAPGTATDTQYF.

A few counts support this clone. CDR3 amino acids: CASSLQGGGQFF. CDR3 bases: TGTGCCAGCAGCTTACAGGGAGGTGGGCAGTTCTTC. This chain links TRBV7-3 with TRBJ2-1; maybe TRBD2 (6 bases). Trimming left V 2 bases short and J 12 bases short, with 11 bases between. This CDR3 spans 12 amino acids. The germline gives CDR1 SGHTA, CDR2 FQGTGA. The variable domain in full, completed from reference TRBV7-3 and TRBJ2-1, reads GAGVSQTPSNKVTEKGKYVELRCDPISGHTALYWYRQSLGQGPEFLIYFQGTGAADDSGLPNDRFFAVRPEGSVSTLKIQRTERGDSAVYLCASSLQGGGQFFGPGTRLTVL.

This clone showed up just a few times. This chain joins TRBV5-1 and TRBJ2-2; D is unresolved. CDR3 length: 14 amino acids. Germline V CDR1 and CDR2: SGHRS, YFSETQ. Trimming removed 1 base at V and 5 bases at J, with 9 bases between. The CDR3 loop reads CASSLNSLTGELFF. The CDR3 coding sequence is TGCGCCAGCAGCTTGAACAGCCTGACCGGGGAGCTGTTTTTT. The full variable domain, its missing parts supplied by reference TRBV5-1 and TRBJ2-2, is KAGVTQTPRYLIKTRGQQVTLSCSPISGHRSVSWYQQTPGQGLQFLFEYFSETQRNKGNFPGRFSGRQFSNSRSEMNVSTLELGDSALYLCASSLNSLTGELFFGEGSRLTVL.

The DNA for the CDR3 is TGTGCCATCAGTAGACGGGACAGGGGGTCGGACGAGCAGTACTTC. It translates to CAISRRDRGSDEQYF. The chain links TRBV10-3 to TRBJ2-7; 11 bases are shared with TRBD1. This CDR3 spans 15 amino acids. The V and J ends lost 5 bases and 5 bases, in that order; junction bases with no gene match: 8. Germline V lookup: CDR1 ENHRY, CDR2 SYGVKD.

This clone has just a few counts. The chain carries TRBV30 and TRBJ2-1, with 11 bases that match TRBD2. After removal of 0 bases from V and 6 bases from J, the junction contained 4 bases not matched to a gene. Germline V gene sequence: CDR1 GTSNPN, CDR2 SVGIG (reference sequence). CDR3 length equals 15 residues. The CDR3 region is CAWSVGTSGSNEQFF. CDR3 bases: TGTGCCTGGAGTGTAGGGACTAGCGGAAGCAATGAGCAGTTCTTC.

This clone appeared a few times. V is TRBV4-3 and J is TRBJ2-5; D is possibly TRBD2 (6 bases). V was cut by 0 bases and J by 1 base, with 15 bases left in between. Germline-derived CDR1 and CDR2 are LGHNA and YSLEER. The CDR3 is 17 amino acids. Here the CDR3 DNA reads TGCGCCAGCAGCCAAGATCTTCGGAGTAGCGGCCAAGAGACCCAGTACTTC. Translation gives CASSQDLRSSGQETQYF.

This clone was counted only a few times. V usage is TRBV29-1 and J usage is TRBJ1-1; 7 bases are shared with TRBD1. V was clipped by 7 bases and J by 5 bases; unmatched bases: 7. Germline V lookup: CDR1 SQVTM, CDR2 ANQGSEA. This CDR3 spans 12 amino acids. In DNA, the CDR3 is TGCAGCGCCGACAGGGTAGGGACTGAAGCTTTCTTT. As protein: CSADRVGTEAFF. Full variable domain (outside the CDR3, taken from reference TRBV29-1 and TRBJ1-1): SAVISQKPSRDICQRGTSLTIQCQVDSQVTMMFWYRQQPGQSLTLIATANQGSEATYESGFVIDKFPISRPNLTFSTLTVSNMSPEDSSIYLCSADRVGTEAFFGQGTRLTVV.

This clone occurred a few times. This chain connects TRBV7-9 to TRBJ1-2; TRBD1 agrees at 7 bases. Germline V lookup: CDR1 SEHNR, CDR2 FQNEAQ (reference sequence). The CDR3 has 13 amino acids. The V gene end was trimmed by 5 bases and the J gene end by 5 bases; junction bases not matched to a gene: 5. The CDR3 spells CASSDDRVYGYTF. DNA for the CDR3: TGTGCCAGCAGCGACGACAGGGTTTATGGCTACACCTTC.

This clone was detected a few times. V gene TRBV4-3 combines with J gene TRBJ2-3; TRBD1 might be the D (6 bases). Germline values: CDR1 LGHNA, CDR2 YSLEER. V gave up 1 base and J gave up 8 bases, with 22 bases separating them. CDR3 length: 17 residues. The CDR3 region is CASSQGNQGRARGTQYF. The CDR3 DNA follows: TGCGCCAGCAGCCAAGGGAACCAAGGGAGAGCCAGGGGTACGCAGTATTTT.

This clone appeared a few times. This CDR3 is CATSEGPSSYEQYF. The CDR3, as DNA: TGTGCCACCTCTGAGGGGCCTAGCTCCTACGAGCAGTACTTC. The rearrangement uses TRBV6-5 and TRBJ2-7; D may match TRBD1 or TRBD2 (5 bases each). The CDR3 covers 14 residues. With 10 bases removed from V and 0 bases from J, the gap between germline ends came to 16 bases. Germline CDR1 and CDR2: MNHEY and SVGAGI.

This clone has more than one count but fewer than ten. The CDR3 here is CASSQDLGDGNGYTF. CDR3 sequence (DNA): TGCGCCAGCAGCCAAGATTTGGGGGACGGGAATGGCTACACCTTC. This rearrangement joins TRBV4-3 to TRBJ1-2; D perhaps matches TRBD1 (5 bases). The CDR3 has 15 amino acids. The V end lost 0 bases, the J end lost 6 bases, and 14 bases lay between the germline ends. CDR1 is LGHNA and CDR2 is YSLEER in the germline V gene.